Below are 21 T cell receptor beta chains sequenced from a single sample in a study of early T cells in non-severe SARS-CoV-2 infection. TCRdb reprocessed the 5' RACE reads via MiXCR and lists one record per CDR3 protein. The sample carries approximately 73,000 distinct CDR3 sequences, over 9% recorded once. The material sequenced was whole blood. All receptors derive from an adult who was a healthcare worker with PCR-confirmed SARS-CoV-2 infection or an uninfected control (not recorded which).

The V call is TRBV6-5, the J call TRBJ2-7; TRBD1 matches at 8 bases. Trimming cost V 6 bases and J 1 base; bases outside gene matches: 8. The CDR3 loop spans 15 amino acids. CDR1 MNHEY and CDR2 SVGAGI come from the germline V gene. CDR3 DNA sequence: TGTGCCAGCAGCTCGACAGGGGTTAGGTCCTACGAGCAGTACTTC. Amino acid sequence: CASSSTGVRSYEQYF.

This clonotype was seen at least ten times. CDR3 sequence reads: CASSQGPYEQYF. CDR3 coding DNA: TGTGCCAGCAGTCAGGGTCCATACGAGCAGTACTTC. The chain uses TRBV27 and TRBJ2-7, with a tentative D call TRBD1 (5 bases). The V and J ends lost 5 bases and 4 bases respectively, with 9 bases between them. Looked up from germline, CDR1 is MNHEY and CDR2 is SMNVEV (reference sequence). The CDR3 sequence is 12 residues long.

The chain's CDR3 is CASSRRGGATNEKLFF. The CDR3 DNA reads TGTGCCAGCAGTCGGCGGGGCGGGGCAACTAATGAAAAACTGTTTTTT. The chain links TRBV3-1 to TRBJ1-4, with TRBD1 as a possible D gene (5 bases). Per germline, CDR1 LGHDT and CDR2 YNNKEL (reference sequence). The CDR3 contains 16 residues. V was cut by 6 bases and J by 0 bases, with 14 bases left in between.

The chain is built from TRBV9 and TRBJ1-6, with D unclear. Looked up from germline, CDR1 is SGDLS and CDR2 is YYNGEE. There are 15 residues in the CDR3. V lost 2 bases to trimming and J lost 6 bases, with 12 bases between them. The CDR3 DNA is TGTGCCAGCAGCGTTTCCGGGAACCCTAATTCACCCCTCCACTTT. Amino acids: CASSVSGNPNSPLHF.

This CDR3 reads CASSYSPAGESSYEQYF. CDR3 DNA: TGTGCCAGCAGTTACAGCCCAGCAGGGGAGAGCTCCTACGAGCAGTACTTC. The chain joins TRBV6-5 to TRBJ2-7; possibly TRBD1 for D (6 bases). This CDR3 comprises 17 residues. V was shortened by 2 bases and J by 0 bases, with 17 bases between the two germline ends. From germline, CDR1 is MNHEY and CDR2 SVGAGI.

This clonotype was seen ten or more times. The V and J genes are TRBV12-3 or TRBV12-4 and TRBJ2-5, with a possible D match to TRBD2 (7 bases). Trimming took 6 bases from V and 4 from J, leaving 21 bases between them. There are 16 residues in the CDR3. The CDR3 protein is CASSSWEGGGSETQYF. The CDR3 DNA is TGTGCCAGCAGCTCCTGGGAGGGAGGGGGGTCAGAGACCCAGTACTTC.

The J gene is TRBJ1-5, the V gene TRBV10-2; D is ambiguous. In germline, CDR1 is WSHSY, CDR2 SAAADI. The CDR3 loop spans 14 amino acids. Trimming shortened V by 3 bases and J by 4 bases, and 10 bases separated the two germline ends. CDR3 residues: CASSDLDGNQPQHF. For the CDR3, the DNA is TGCGCCAGCAGTGACTTGGACGGTAATCAGCCCCAGCATTTT.

This clonotype was counted only a few times. The V call is TRBV12-3 or TRBV12-4, the J call TRBJ1-5; D remains unclear. The CDR3 contains 15 residues. V gave up 5 bases and J gave up 3 bases, with 14 bases separating them. The CDR3 DNA sequence: TGTGCCAGCAGTCCCTCTCGGTCTCTCAATCAGCCCCAGCATTTT. Protein product: CASSPSRSLNQPQHF.

This clonotype was detected ten times or more. The chain couples TRBV6-5 to TRBJ2-5, with 11 positions matching TRBD1. V gave up 5 bases and J gave up 4 bases; unmatched junction bases: 6. CDR3 length: 15 amino acids. Germline CDR1 MNHEY, CDR2 SVGAGI. The DNA of the CDR3 is TGTGCCAGCAGTATGGACAGGGGGCACGGAGAGACCCAGTACTTC. It translates to CASSMDRGHGETQYF.

The chain recombines TRBV6-5 with TRBJ2-3, with 8 bases identical to TRBD2. CDR3 length equals 15 residues. CDR1 and CDR2 from the germline V gene are MNHEY and SVGAGI. V shed 5 bases and J 0 bases; nucleotides not matched to a gene: 4. The CDR3 sequence: CASSLSGDSTDTQYF. CDR3 nucleotides: TGTGCCAGCAGTCTTAGCGGGGATAGCACAGATACGCAGTATTTT.

In its sample, this clonotype was seen many times. The chain carries TRBV5-1 and TRBJ1-1; tentative D call: TRBD1 (6 bases). V lost 4 bases and J 0 bases, leaving 13 bases between the germline ends. The germline gives CDR1 SGHRS, CDR2 YFSETQ. The CDR3 is 15 residues long. The CDR3 reads CASSRWTEMNTEAFF. CDR3 DNA: TGCGCCAGCAGCCGCTGGACAGAAATGAACACTGAAGCTTTCTTT.

The chain employs TRBV12-3 or TRBV12-4 and TRBJ2-1; D unclear. Trimming stripped 3 bases from V and 15 bases from J, with 12 bases between. The CDR3 spans 11 residues. The CDR3 nucleotides are TGTGCCAGCAGTTTTAAAGGAGTACGGTTCTTC. Translating gives CASSFKGVRFF.

This clonotype was counted a few times. The J gene is TRBJ1-4, the V gene TRBV6-1, with 8 bases identical to TRBD1. The CDR3 has 14 amino acids. Germline CDR1 reads MNHNS; CDR2 reads SASEGT. V trimming: 6 bases; J trimming: 7 bases; junction bases outside the gene matches: 7. Here the CDR3 reads CASSLDRVGEKLFF. Written as DNA, the CDR3 is TGTGCCAGCAGCCTGGACAGGGTCGGTGAAAAACTGTTTTTT.

There are many counts of this clonotype. The V gene is TRBV5-1, the J gene TRBJ2-7; a possible D gene is TRBD1 (6 bases). The CDR3 is 14 amino acids. The V end was cut by 5 bases, the J end by 1 base, with 13 bases between. CDR1 and CDR2 from the germline V gene are SGHRS and YFSETQ. The CDR3 here is CASSREGQSYEQYF. The CDR3 DNA is TGCGCCAGCAGTCGGGAAGGACAGTCCTACGAGCAGTACTTC.

The chain uses TRBV11-2 and TRBJ2-2; 12 nucleotides agree with TRBD1. From germline, CDR1 is SGHAT and CDR2 FQNNGV. CDR3 length equals 18 residues. V shed 0 bases, J shed 8 bases, and the junction held 10 bases outside the gene matches. The CDR3 region has the DNA TGTGCCAGCAGCTTAGACCCGGGACAGGGGGCCGCACCGGGGGAGCTGTTTTTT. Amino acids: CASSLDPGQGAAPGELFF.

At least ten counts were recorded for this clonotype. This chain uses TRBV6-4 with TRBJ1-1, with 7 nucleotides matching TRBD1. CDR3 length: 14 amino acids. The germline V gene encodes CDR1 MRHNA and CDR2 SNTAGT. Trimming removed 6 bases from V and 4 bases from J; junction bases left unmatched: 8. This CDR3 is CASSQTGAGTEAFF. The CDR3 nucleotides read TGTGCCAGCAGCCAAACAGGGGCGGGCACTGAAGCTTTCTTT.

The rearrangement links TRBV11-2 to TRBJ2-5, with D maybe TRBD2 (6 bases). The CDR3 extends over 14 amino acids. V dropped 1 base and J dropped 4 bases, with 10 bases sitting between them. Germline CDR1 is SGHAT and CDR2 is FQNNGV. In DNA form, the CDR3 reads TGTGCCAGCAGCTTAGTAGTCGGGGGAGAGACCCAGTACTTC. Its translation is CASSLVVGGETQYF.

This clonotype was counted a few times. The chain links TRBV10-3 to TRBJ2-3; 8 bases agree with TRBD2. The CDR3 consists of 15 residues. The trim removed 5 bases at V and 2 bases at J, leaving 6 bases unmatched. The germline CDR1 and CDR2 sequences are ENHRY and SYGVKD. The CDR3 protein is CAISPAGANTDTQYF. Here the CDR3 DNA reads TGTGCCATCAGTCCAGCGGGGGCGAACACAGATACGCAGTATTTT.

The chain joins TRBV18 to TRBJ2-2, with D perhaps TRBD2 (5 bases). The V and J ends lost 0 bases and 7 bases respectively, with 15 bases between them. Germline assignment: CDR1 KGHSH and CDR2 LQKENI. The CDR3 runs 16 residues. The CDR3 DNA is TGTGCCAGCTCACCACCCAATCGGGGAGCTCTCGGGGAGCTGTTTTTT. This codes for CASSPPNRGALGELFF. The full variable domain, with the rest looked up from reference TRBV18 and TRBJ2-2, is NAGVMQNPRHLVRRRGQEARLRCSPMKGHSHVYWYRQLPEEGLKFMVYLQKENIIDESGMPKERFSAEFPKEGPSILRIQQVVRGDSAAYFCASSPPNRGALGELFFGEGSRLTVL.

The V and J genes are TRBV30 and TRBJ1-5; D perhaps matches TRBD1 (5 bases). Trimming took 4 bases from V and 11 from J, leaving 27 bases between them. Germline CDR1 and CDR2: GTSNPN and SVGIG (reference sequence). This CDR3 contains 16 residues. This chain's CDR3 is CAWIGPGLQGMRAQHF. The CDR3 nucleotides are TGTGCCTGGATTGGACCCGGACTCCAGGGAATGAGGGCCCAGCATTTT.

The chain couples TRBV12-3 or TRBV12-4 to TRBJ2-1, with 12 bases identical to TRBD2. The CDR3 covers 15 residues. V gave up 5 bases and J gave up 8 bases; unmatched junction bases: 7. DNA of the CDR3: TGTGCCAGCAGTCTCGGACTAGCGGGGACCGATGAGCAGTTCTTC. Translation: CASSLGLAGTDEQFF.